The clone carrying this TCR beta chain was detected only once. V was shortened by 6 bases and J by 0 bases, with 11 bases between the two germline ends. There are 14 residues in the CDR3. Germline V lookup: CDR1 MDHEN, CDR2 SYDVKM. Libraries were prepared by immunoSEQ multiplex PCR; TCRdb keeps only in-frame clonotypes and omits some of them. The data show more than 200,000 clones, 90% seen once. The sample is drawn from a study of cytomegalovirus exposure and HLA in healthy donors. This TCR was sampled from a woman aged 30 to 39 in good health and CMV-seronegative. Material for sequencing was PBMCs. The chain joins TRBV28 to TRBJ1-2; D uncertain. CDR3 sequence: CASRPGISNYGYTF. Here the CDR3 DNA reads TGTGCCAGCAGACCTGGCATTTCTAACTATGGCTACACCTTC.